What follows are 4 T cell receptor beta chains derived from one specimen sequenced in a study of beta chain features in type 1 diabetes. Expressed TCRB transcripts were sequenced, since all the RNA that had been isolated was reverse transcribed. Only in-frame clones appear in the TCRdb table, and some are missing; sequencing was by immunoSEQ multiplex PCR. The sample contains 130,000 to 150,000 clones, under 60% of which appear only once. Input material: Tregs from blood. These receptors all stem from a man in his late teens or twenties in good health.

The chain employs TRBV29-1 and TRBJ2-3, with TRBD1 matching over 7 bases. This CDR3 is built from 14 residues. V dropped 7 bases and J dropped 3; count of bases not matched to a gene: 10. The V gene's germline CDR1 is SQVTM and CDR2 ANQGSEA. CDR3 DNA sequence: TGCAGCGCCGAGAGGGGGCGCGGGACAGATACGCAGTATTTT. This gives the protein CSAERGRGTDTQYF.

The V gene is TRBV30, the J gene TRBJ1-1, with a weak D call TRBD1 (5 bases). V was shortened by 3 bases and J by 1 base, with 9 bases between the two germline ends. CDR1 is GTSNPN, CDR2 SVGIG, per germline (reference sequence). The CDR3 is made up of 13 amino acids. The CDR3 protein is CAWRSGANTEAFF. The CDR3 DNA is TGTGCCTGGAGATCTGGGGCGAACACTGAAGCTTTCTTT. Filled out from reference TRBV30 and TRBJ1-1, the complete variable domain reads SQTIHQWPATLVQPVGSPLSLECTVEGTSNPNLYWYRQAAGRGLQLLFYSVGIGQISSEVPQNLSASRPQDRQFILSSKKLLLSDSGFYLCAWRSGANTEAFFGQGTRLTVV.

The chain is built from TRBV6-5 and TRBJ1-3; D may be TRBD1 (6 bases). V dropped 4 bases and J dropped 8 bases, with 12 bases sitting between them. The CDR3 sequence is 13 residues long. Germline CDR1 reads MNHEY; CDR2 reads SVGAGI. CDR3 amino acids: CASSFRHRDTIYF. The CDR3 region has the DNA TGTGCCAGCAGTTTCAGACACAGGGACACCATATATTTT.

The V gene is TRBV5-1, the J gene TRBJ2-1; possibly TRBD2 for D (5 bases). Germline CDR1 reads SGHRS; CDR2 reads YFSETQ. V was shortened by 3 bases and J by 3 bases, with 13 bases between the two germline ends. This CDR3 contains 15 residues. The CDR3 loop reads CASSSLASIYNEQFF. The CDR3 coding sequence is TGCGCCAGCAGCTCCTTAGCGTCCATCTACAATGAGCAGTTCTTC.